The 10 T cell receptor beta chains given below trace back to one sample, sequenced in a study of shared clonotypes between healthy human individuals. Some clones are missing from TCRdb's copy, which holds only in-frame ones; the method was immunoSEQ multiplex PCR. The sample shows fewer than 1.8 million clones, less than 99% of them seen only once. Sample: naive CD4+ T cells sorted from blood. Subset here: CD45RA+ positively selected. All receptors come from a young man in good health.

The chain is built from TRBV2 and TRBJ2-1; D is perhaps TRBD1 (5 bases). This CDR3 has 13 amino acids. Germline V gene data show CDR1 as SNHLY and CDR2 as FYNNEI. Trimming removed 3 bases from V and 8 bases from J, with 11 bases in between. The CDR3 nucleotides are TGTGCCAGCAGTGATGCAGGGTGGTATGAGCAGTTCTTC. This translates into CASSDAGWYEQFF. The variable domain in full, with the rest retrieved from reference TRBV2 and TRBJ2-1, is EPEVTQTPSHQVTQMGQEVILRCVPISNHLYFYWYRQILGQKVEFLVSFYNNEISEKSEIFDDQFSVERPDGSNFTLKIRSTKLEDSAMYFCASSDAGWYEQFFGPGTRLTVL.

This chain links TRBV10-2 with TRBJ2-7; 7 nucleotides align to TRBD1. Unmatched junction bases numbered 7, after V lost 2 bases and J lost 9 bases. The CDR3 sequence is 13 residues long. CDR1 and CDR2 from the germline V gene are WSHSY and SAAADI. CDR3 loop: CASSEVKGARQYF. The DNA for the CDR3 is TGCGCCAGCAGTGAGGTTAAGGGGGCCCGGCAGTACTTC.

This clone appeared once. V usage is TRBV27 and J usage is TRBJ2-1, with 7 bases lining up with TRBD2. Germline lookup yields CDR1 MNHEY and CDR2 SMNVEV (reference sequence). With 5 bases clipped from V and 4 bases from J, the junction kept 14 bases outside the gene matches. The CDR3 has 17 residues. The CDR3 DNA is TGTGCCAGCAGTCCCCTACCGTCAGCGGGATCTTACAATGAGCAGTTCTTC. It is translated as CASSPLPSAGSYNEQFF.

The CDR3, as DNA: TGTGCCAGCAGTTTATTGTCGGGGTGGGGGCAGGGGGACTCCTACGAGCAGTACTTC. Encoded protein: CASSLLSGWGQGDSYEQYF. The V and J genes are TRBV27 and TRBJ2-7; 7 bases align to TRBD1. Trimming cost V 1 base and J 0 bases; bases outside gene matches: 15. The CDR3 is 19 residues long. Germline V gives CDR1 MNHEY, CDR2 SMNVEV (reference sequence).

The rearrangement joins TRBV12-5 to TRBJ1-2; D possibly corresponds to TRBD1 (5 bases). Looked up from germline, CDR1 is LGHNT and CDR2 is FRNRAP. V was clipped by 5 bases and J by 4 bases, with 11 bases between them. The CDR3 is 13 amino acids. CDR3 in DNA: TGTGCTAGTGGTCCACAGGCGGGCTATGGCTACACCTTC. This encodes CASGPQAGYGYTF.

The chain uses TRBV6-6 and TRBJ2-7; TRBD2 matches 9 bases. CDR3 length: 15 residues. Trimming cost V 1 base and J 4 bases; bases outside gene matches: 5. From germline, CDR1 is MNHNY and CDR2 SVGAGI (reference sequence). The CDR3 here is CASSYLASGIYEQYF. CDR3 bases: TGTGCCAGCAGTTACTTGGCTAGCGGGATTTACGAGCAGTACTTC.

The chain employs TRBV11-3 and TRBJ2-7, with 14 bases lining up with TRBD2. V was clipped by 4 bases and J by 3 bases; unmatched bases: 11. CDR3 length equals 18 residues. CDR1 SGHNT and CDR2 YENEEA come from the germline V gene. The CDR3 sequence is CASSSGLAGASSNYEQYF. The CDR3, as DNA: TGTGCCAGCAGCTCGGGACTAGCGGGAGCCTCCTCAAACTACGAGCAGTACTTC.

The chain employs TRBV2 and TRBJ1-4; D call uncertain. Per germline, CDR1 SNHLY and CDR2 FYNNEI. V lost 8 bases, J lost 7 bases, and 17 bases lay in between. The CDR3 loop spans 14 amino acids. CDR3 DNA sequence: TGTGCCAGCGGCCAATCAGGATCCCTTGAAAAACTGTTTTTT. Its protein product is CASGQSGSLEKLFF.

The rearrangement joins TRBV5-4 to TRBJ2-5, with D tentatively TRBD1 (6 bases). CDR3 length: 15 amino acids. Per germline, CDR1 SGHNT and CDR2 YYREEE (reference sequence). Trimming pared 1 base from V and 2 bases from J, leaving 12 bases between. This CDR3 reads CASSLWQGLQETQYF. CDR3 DNA sequence: TGTGCCAGCAGCTTGTGGCAGGGGCTGCAAGAGACCCAGTACTTC.

The chain is built from TRBV10-3 and TRBJ2-5; a weak D match, TRBD1 (6 bases). CDR3 length: 15 amino acids. CDR1 is ENHRY and CDR2 is SYGVKD in the germline V gene. V was pared by 4 bases and J by 5 bases, with 17 bases between. CDR3 nucleotide sequence: TGTGCCATCAGTGCTGTAGGTGACAGGCGGGAGACCCAGTACTTC. Residues: CAISAVGDRRETQYF.